One sample yielded the 5 T cell receptor beta chains listed below, sequenced in a study of response to subunit inactivated influenza vaccine. TCRdb called the RT-PCR reads again in MiXCR, with one record for every CDR3 protein. The table records about 650,000 distinct CDR3 sequences, around 13% of them present only once. The specimen comprised PBMCs from blood, sampled around 14 days before vaccination. The origin of the receptors is a man aged 50 to 59 who received an inactivated influenza vaccine.

V is TRBV6-2 or TRBV6-3 and J is TRBJ2-5; possible D gene TRBD2, 6 bases. The germline CDR1 and CDR2 sequences are MNHEY and SVGEGT. Between the trimmed V and J ends, which lost 7 bases and 7 bases, there was a span of 22 bases. The CDR3 has 15 amino acids. The CDR3 region is CASNFRGLQLWTQYF. CDR3 nucleotides: TGTGCCAGCAATTTTCGCGGACTACAACTGTGGACCCAGTACTTC.

This clonotype was counted once. The chain is built from TRBV20-1 and TRBJ1-6; D gene unclear. From germline, CDR1 is DFQATT and CDR2 SNEGSKA (reference sequence). The V end was cut by 3 bases, the J end by 7 bases, with 16 bases between. The CDR3 length is 15 residues. The CDR3 nucleotides are TGCAGTGCTAGTTGGCGGCAGCCAAGGAATTCACCCCTCCACTTT. This sequence encodes CSASWRQPRNSPLHF.

There are many counts of this clonotype. The rearrangement uses TRBV7-9 and TRBJ2-5; no reliable D call. Germline loops: CDR1 SEHNR, CDR2 FQNEAQ (reference sequence). This CDR3 has 14 residues. Trimming pared 1 base from V and 4 bases from J, leaving 10 bases between. The CDR3: CASSLDNGRETQYF. CDR3 DNA: TGTGCCAGCAGCTTAGATAATGGTCGAGAGACCCAGTACTTC.

The chain has TRBV29-1 and TRBJ2-7, with D possibly matching TRBD2 (5 bases). The CDR3 spans 12 residues. The germline gives CDR1 SQVTM, CDR2 ANQGSEA. V was shortened by 4 bases and J by 0 bases, with 7 bases between the two germline ends. This chain's CDR3 is CSVGRNSYEQYF. The CDR3 DNA reads TGCAGCGTTGGGAGGAACTCCTACGAGCAGTACTTC.

The chain joins TRBV5-1 to TRBJ2-7; TRBD1 aligns across 9 bases. Losses at the gene ends were 4 bases for V and 5 bases for J; bases not matched to a gene: 13. Germline V gene sequence: CDR1 SGHRS, CDR2 YFSETQ. The CDR3 is 16 residues long. The DNA of the CDR3 is TGCGCCAGCAGCCCCCCTTACCGGGACAGGGTTCACGAGCAGTACTTC. As protein: CASSPPYRDRVHEQYF.